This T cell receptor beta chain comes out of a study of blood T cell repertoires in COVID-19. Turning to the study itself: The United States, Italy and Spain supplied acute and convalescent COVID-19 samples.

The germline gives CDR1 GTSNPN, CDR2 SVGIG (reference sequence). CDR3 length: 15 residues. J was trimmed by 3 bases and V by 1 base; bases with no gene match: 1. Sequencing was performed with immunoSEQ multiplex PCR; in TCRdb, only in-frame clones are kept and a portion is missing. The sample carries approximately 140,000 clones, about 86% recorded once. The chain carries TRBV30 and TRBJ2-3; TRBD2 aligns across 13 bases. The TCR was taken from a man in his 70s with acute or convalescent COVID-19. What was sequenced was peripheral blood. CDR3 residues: CAWSGTSGSTDTQYF. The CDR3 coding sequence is TGTGCCTGGAGTGGGACTAGCGGGAGTACAGATACGCAGTATTTT.